Listed here are 28 T cell receptor beta chains from one sample, sequenced in a study of cytomegalovirus exposure and HLA in healthy donors. PCR was performed using 60 Vbeta and 13 Jbeta primers. Produced via immunoSEQ multiplex PCR; TCRdb's table is partial and in-frame only. The sample has about 100,000 clones; approximately 82% are singletons. Sequencing input: PBMCs. These receptors all come from a man aged 40-49 years in good health and CMV-seronegative.

This clone was picked up a small number of times. The chain couples TRBV10-1 to TRBJ2-7; the match to TRBD2 covers 11 bases. V shed 3 bases and J 2 bases; nucleotides not matched to a gene: 9. CDR1 and CDR2 from the germline V gene are WNHNN and SYGVQD (reference sequence). The CDR3 covers 17 residues. CDR3 in amino acids: CASSDERLAGTAYEQYF. Here the CDR3 DNA reads TGCGCCAGCAGTGATGAGAGACTAGCGGGGACAGCCTACGAGCAGTACTTC.

The chain is built from TRBV6-5 and TRBJ2-7; D is ambiguous. This CDR3 is 13 amino acids long. Looked up from germline, CDR1 is MNHEY and CDR2 is SVGAGI. Trimming cost V 8 bases and J 0 bases, with 11 bases left between them. The CDR3 spells CASLDKSSYEQYF. CDR3 DNA sequence: TGTGCCAGCCTTGACAAGAGCTCCTACGAGCAGTACTTC.

This rearrangement joins TRBV7-2 to TRBJ2-4; possibly TRBD2 for D (6 bases). This CDR3 spans 17 amino acids. V was cut by 5 bases and J by 0 bases, with 17 bases left in between. The germline gives CDR1 SGHTA, CDR2 FQGNSA. This chain's CDR3 is CASSRRDSYLAKNIQYF. Here the CDR3 DNA reads TGTGCCAGCAGCCGGAGGGACTCCTATTTAGCCAAAAACATTCAGTACTTC.

The chain uses TRBV7-8 and TRBJ1-2; perhaps TRBD1 as D (5 bases). Germline V gene lookup returns CDR1 SGHVS and CDR2 FQNEAQ. The V gene lost 2 bases and the J gene lost 3 bases, with 19 bases spanning the gap. This CDR3 comprises 17 residues. CDR3 coding DNA: TGTGCCAGCAGCTTATACGCCGGGGGAGAGGACTACTATGGCTACACCTTC. This translates into CASSLYAGGEDYYGYTF.

The chain uses TRBV6-5 and TRBJ2-7; D is possibly TRBD1 (5 bases). Trimming took 2 bases from V and 0 from J, leaving 11 bases between them. Looked up from germline, CDR1 is MNHEY and CDR2 is SVGAGI. The CDR3 covers 15 residues. The CDR3 sequence: CASSYNRRSSYEQYF. The CDR3 region has the DNA TGTGCCAGCAGTTACAACAGGAGAAGCTCCTACGAGCAGTACTTC.

The chain couples TRBV7-8 to TRBJ1-2; maybe TRBD1 (5 bases). V was cut by 4 bases and J by 4 bases, with 16 bases left in between. The length of the CDR3 is 15 residues. Germline V CDR1 and CDR2: SGHVS, FQNEAQ. CDR3 nucleotides: TGTGCCAGCAGCTCTAATTTACAGGAGTTCTATGGCTACACCTTC. It codes for CASSSNLQEFYGYTF. Full variable domain (remainder filled in from reference TRBV7-8 and TRBJ1-2): GAGVSQSPRYKVAKRGQDVALRCDPISGHVSLFWYQQALGQGPEFLTYFQNEAQLDKSGLPSDRFFAERPEGSVSTLKIQRTQQEDSAVYLCASSSNLQEFYGYTFGSGTRLTVV.

V gene TRBV13 combines with J gene TRBJ2-1; 13 bases are shared with TRBD2. The V and J ends lost 6 bases and 8 bases, in that order; junction bases with no gene match: 10. The CDR3 is 16 amino acids. CDR1 PRHDT and CDR2 FYEKMQ come from the germline V gene (reference sequence). The CDR3 spells CASSSYTSGGADEQFF. CDR3 in DNA: TGTGCCAGCAGTTCCTATACTAGCGGGGGGGCGGATGAGCAGTTCTTC.

This clone has more than one count but fewer than ten. This chain joins TRBV6-1 and TRBJ1-6, with 11 bases matching TRBD1. V was pared by 4 bases and J by 6 bases, with 8 bases of the junction left unmatched. This CDR3 is built from 17 residues. CDR1 and CDR2 from the germline V gene are MNHNS and SASEGT. The CDR3: CASSVRDRGSSNSPLHF. The DNA for the CDR3 is TGTGCCAGCAGTGTCCGGGACAGGGGGTCTAGTAATTCACCCCTCCACTTT.

This clone has only one observation. The V gene is TRBV6-1, the J gene TRBJ2-7, with a possible D match to TRBD1 (5 bases). The CDR3 is 14 residues long. From germline, CDR1 is MNHNS and CDR2 SASEGT. Deletions cut 5 bases from V and 3 bases from J, with 14 bases between. The CDR3 here is CASSLQVMGYEQYF. The CDR3 DNA follows: TGTGCCAGCAGTCTACAGGTAATGGGCTACGAGCAGTACTTC.

This clone was detected a few times. This chain connects TRBV20-1 to TRBJ2-3; no reliable D call. Deletions cut 6 bases from V and 2 bases from J, with 3 bases between. The germline V gene encodes CDR1 DFQATT and CDR2 SNEGSKA (reference sequence). The CDR3 totals 10 residues. CDR3 sequence: CSAYTDTQYF. The CDR3 DNA sequence: TGCAGTGCCTACACAGATACGCAGTATTTT.

The CDR3 DNA reads as TGTGCCAGTAGTACCCAGGACTCTCCTCTTCCCCATGGGACCCAGTACTTC. This encodes CASSTQDSPLPHGTQYF. The V call is TRBV19, the J call TRBJ2-5; D perhaps matches TRBD2 (5 bases). Germline V gene data show CDR1 as LNHDA and CDR2 as SQIVND (reference sequence). The V and J ends lost 4 bases and 7 bases respectively, with 25 bases between them. There are 17 residues in the CDR3. The complete variable domain, with remaining parts taken from reference TRBV19 and TRBJ2-5, reads DGGITQSPKYLFRKEGQNVTLSCEQNLNHDAMYWYRQDPGQGLRLIYYSQIVNDFQKGDIAEGYSVSREKKESFPLTVTSAQKNPTAFYLCASSTQDSPLPHGTQYFGPGTRLLVL.

The V and J genes are TRBV18 and TRBJ2-3; TRBD1 matches at 8 bases. CDR1 and CDR2 (germline): KGHSH, LQKENI. V shed 4 bases, J shed 3 bases, and the junction held 3 bases outside the gene matches. This CDR3 has 14 amino acids. The CDR3 is CASSHGQGTDTQYF. The DNA for the CDR3 is TGTGCCAGCTCACACGGACAGGGTACAGATACGCAGTATTTT.

This clone has only a few counts. The chain carries TRBV19 and TRBJ1-5; 10 positions match TRBD1. V shed 7 bases, J shed 6 bases, and the junction held 6 bases outside the gene matches. This CDR3 has 14 amino acids. Germline assignment: CDR1 LNHDA and CDR2 SQIVND (reference sequence). The CDR3: CASTGQGEGQPQHF. The CDR3 DNA reads as TGTGCCAGTACCGGACAGGGGGAAGGTCAGCCCCAGCATTTT. Using reference TRBV19 and TRBJ1-5 for the parts outside the CDR3, the full variable domain is DGGITQSPKYLFRKEGQNVTLSCEQNLNHDAMYWYRQDPGQGLRLIYYSQIVNDFQKGDIAEGYSVSREKKESFPLTVTSAQKNPTAFYLCASTGQGEGQPQHFGDGTRLSIL.

This chain connects TRBV11-2 to TRBJ2-7, with 9 bases fitting TRBD2. V dropped 5 bases and J dropped 3; count of bases not matched to a gene: 14. The CDR3 has 17 residues. CDR1 is SGHAT, CDR2 FQNNGV, per germline. The CDR3 DNA follows: TGTGCCAGCAGCCCCCTACGACGGCGGGGGGGCAACTACGAGCAGTACTTC. As protein: CASSPLRRRGGNYEQYF.

This chain uses TRBV4-1 with TRBJ1-1, with D perhaps TRBD1 (5 bases). CDR1 and CDR2 (germline): MGHRA, YSYEKL. The germline V and J ends were trimmed by 0 bases and 4 bases, with 12 bases remaining between them. The CDR3 runs to 15 residues. The chain's CDR3 is CASSQDGRGSTEAFF. DNA of the CDR3: TGCGCCAGCAGCCAAGATGGGAGGGGATCCACTGAAGCTTTCTTT.

The CDR3 nucleotides read TGTGCCAGTAGTATTGCTCATGCGGGGTTCGGCGAGCAGTACTTC. Its protein product is CASSIAHAGFGEQYF. This chain uses TRBV19 with TRBJ2-7; possible D gene TRBD2, 6 bases. Trimming removed 3 bases from V and 6 bases from J, with 18 bases in between. Germline V CDR1 and CDR2: LNHDA, SQIVND (reference sequence). The CDR3 length is 15 residues.

The count of this clone is one. Other DNA sequences in this specimen translate into the identical CDR3. This chain links TRBV14 with TRBJ2-7, with 9 bases matching TRBD1. Per the germline V gene, CDR1 is SGHDN and CDR2 is FVKESK. V shed 2 bases, J shed 7 bases, and the junction held 9 bases outside the gene matches. This CDR3 is 15 amino acids long. This chain's CDR3 is CASSQWGTGQHEQYF. CDR3 DNA: TGTGCCAGCAGCCAATGGGGGACAGGGCAACATGAGCAGTACTTC.

The chain is built from TRBV2 and TRBJ2-5; 7 positions agree with TRBD1. The assigned J gene may be wrong: the sequence end matches TRBJ2-7 better. Germline V gives CDR1 SNHLY, CDR2 FYNNEI. CDR3 size: 14 residues. The CDR3 region is CASNDRVFTYEQYF. DNA for the CDR3: TGTGCCAGCAACGACAGGGTTTTCACCTACGAGCAGTACTTC.

The V and J genes are TRBV5-4 and TRBJ1-6; D may be TRBD1 (6 bases). The V end was cut by 0 bases, the J end by 9 bases, with 10 bases between. CDR3 size: 14 residues. Looked up from germline, CDR1 is SGHNT and CDR2 is YYREEE (reference sequence). The CDR3 coding sequence is TGTGCCAGCAGCTTGGCAGGGGTTGGTTCACCCCTCCACTTT. This gives the protein CASSLAGVGSPLHF. The full variable domain, with the rest looked up from reference TRBV5-4 and TRBJ1-6, is ETGVTQSPTHLIKTRGQQVTLRCSSQSGHNTVSWYQQALGQGPQFIFQYYREEENGRGNFPPRFSGLQFPNYSSELNVNALELDDSALYLCASSLAGVGSPLHFGNGTRLTVT.

V usage is TRBV5-6 and J usage is TRBJ1-1, with 10 positions matching TRBD1. V shed 4 bases and J 3 bases; nucleotides not matched to a gene: 6. The CDR3 has 15 amino acids. The germline V gene encodes CDR1 SGHDT and CDR2 YYEEEE. The CDR3 spells CASSEAGTGDTEAFF. The CDR3 coding sequence is TGTGCCAGCAGCGAAGCCGGGACAGGGGACACTGAAGCTTTCTTT.

The CDR3 sequence: CASSSTGTGADQPQHF. CDR3 bases: TGTGCCAGTAGTAGTACCGGGACAGGGGCAGATCAGCCCCAGCATTTT. The rearrangement uses TRBV19 and TRBJ1-5; TRBD1 matches at 10 bases. This CDR3 has 16 amino acids. Germline V lookup: CDR1 LNHDA, CDR2 SQIVND (reference sequence). V was pared by 4 bases and J by 5 bases, with 8 bases of the junction left unmatched.

The rearrangement uses TRBV10-3 and TRBJ1-4; tentatively, D is TRBD1 (6 bases). Trimming removed 3 bases from V and 2 bases from J, with 13 bases in between. Germline V lookup: CDR1 ENHRY, CDR2 SYGVKD. The CDR3 extends over 16 amino acids. The CDR3 reads CAISDIGGGTNEKLFF. CDR3 DNA sequence: TGTGCCATCAGTGACATAGGGGGGGGCACTAATGAAAAACTGTTTTTT.

The chain uses TRBV9 and TRBJ1-6, with D possibly being TRBD1 (5 bases). Between the trimmed V and J ends, which lost 4 bases and 12 bases, there was a span of 20 bases. This CDR3 contains 15 residues. CDR1 is SGDLS and CDR2 is YYNGEE in the germline V gene. CDR3 loop: CASSSVDTDLGPLHF. CDR3 nucleotides: TGTGCCAGCAGCTCTGTGGACACCGACTTGGGACCCCTCCACTTT.

This clone was seen only once. The chain employs TRBV5-1 and TRBJ1-2; possible D gene TRBD1, 6 bases. Germline V gives CDR1 SGHRS, CDR2 YFSETQ. This CDR3 comprises 16 residues. V lost 3 bases and J 4 bases, leaving 19 bases between the germline ends. The CDR3 protein is CASSYRDGGSGYGYTF. DNA for the CDR3: TGCGCCAGCAGCTACAGGGATGGGGGTAGTGGCTATGGCTACACCTTC.

The chain is built from TRBV5-6 and TRBJ1-1; possible D gene TRBD1, 5 bases. Trimming removed 0 bases from V and 8 bases from J, with 5 bases in between. The CDR3 loop spans 11 amino acids. CDR1 is SGHDT and CDR2 is YYEEEE in the germline V gene. Here the CDR3 DNA reads TGTGCCAGCAGCTTGGGGGGCGAAGCTTTCTTT. Translating it yields CASSLGGEAFF.

The chain uses TRBV4-2 and TRBJ1-3; the match to TRBD1 covers 7 bases. The ends lost 4 bases at V and 2 bases at J; junction bases unmatched: 8. The CDR3 length is 16 residues. Germline V lookup: CDR1 LGHNA, CDR2 YNFKEQ. CDR3 DNA: TGTGCCAGCAGCCCGAACCCCGGGACAGCTGGAAACACCATATATTTT. Translated, it gives CASSPNPGTAGNTIYF.

The sample holds a few counts of this clone. The chain joins TRBV19 to TRBJ2-7, with 11 positions matching TRBD1. The CDR3 is 15 amino acids. Germline assignment: CDR1 LNHDA and CDR2 SQIVND (reference sequence). V trimming: 5 bases; J trimming: 2 bases; junction bases outside the gene matches: 5. The chain's CDR3 is CASSLGDRGAYEQYF. The CDR3 DNA reads TGTGCCAGTAGTCTAGGGGACAGGGGGGCCTACGAGCAGTACTTC.

The genes are TRBV5-6 and TRBJ2-5, with unresolved D. The CDR3 runs 12 residues. Germline V gene sequence: CDR1 SGHDT, CDR2 YYEEEE. V was clipped by 0 bases and J by 5 bases, with 5 bases between them. The CDR3 DNA is TGTGCCAGCAGCTTGGTTTCTGAGACCCAGTACTTC. This sequence encodes CASSLVSETQYF. The full variable domain, rest sourced from reference TRBV5-6 and TRBJ2-5, is DAGVTQSPTHLIKTRGQQVTLRCSPKSGHDTVSWYQQALGQGPQFIFQYYEEEERQRGNFPDRFSGHQFPNYSSELNVNALLLGDSALYLCASSLVSETQYFGPGTRLLVL.